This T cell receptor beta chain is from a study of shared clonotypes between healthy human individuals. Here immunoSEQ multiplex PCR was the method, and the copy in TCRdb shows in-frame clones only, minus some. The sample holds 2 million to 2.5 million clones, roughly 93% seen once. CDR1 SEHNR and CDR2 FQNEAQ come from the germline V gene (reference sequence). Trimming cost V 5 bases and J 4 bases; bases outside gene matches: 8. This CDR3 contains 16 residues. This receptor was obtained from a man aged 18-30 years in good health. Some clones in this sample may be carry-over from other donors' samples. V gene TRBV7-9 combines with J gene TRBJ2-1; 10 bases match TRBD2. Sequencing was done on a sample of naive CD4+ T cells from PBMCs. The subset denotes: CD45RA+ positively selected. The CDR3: CASSIYLAGVYNEQFF. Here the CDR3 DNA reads TGTGCCAGCAGCATCTACCTAGCGGGAGTTTACAATGAGCAGTTCTTC.